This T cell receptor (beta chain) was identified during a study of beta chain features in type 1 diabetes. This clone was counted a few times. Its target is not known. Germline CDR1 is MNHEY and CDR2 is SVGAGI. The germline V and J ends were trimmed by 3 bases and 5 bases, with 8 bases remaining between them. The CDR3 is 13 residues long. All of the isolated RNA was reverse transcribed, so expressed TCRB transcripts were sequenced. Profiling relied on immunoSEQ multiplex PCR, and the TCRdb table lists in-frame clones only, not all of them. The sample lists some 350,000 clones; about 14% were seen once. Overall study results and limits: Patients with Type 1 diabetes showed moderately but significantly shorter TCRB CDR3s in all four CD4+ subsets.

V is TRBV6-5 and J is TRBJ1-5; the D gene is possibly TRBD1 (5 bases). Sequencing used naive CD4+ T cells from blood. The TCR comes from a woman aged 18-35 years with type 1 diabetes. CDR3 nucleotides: TGTGCCAGCAGTTATACAGGATATCAGCCCCAGCATTTT. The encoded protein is CASSYTGYQPQHF.